This T cell receptor beta chain was recovered during a study of beta chain features in type 1 diabetes. Study summary: Healthy donors and patients showed comparable age, gender and cell yields. Notes on the study in general: The study left unresolved whether HLA type influences TCRB rearrangement. People with Type 1 diabetes carried modestly yet significantly shorter TCRB CDR3s in all four CD4+ subsets.

All of the isolated RNA was reverse transcribed, so expressed TCRB transcripts were sequenced. Using immunoSEQ multiplex PCR, the repertoire was profiled, and TCRdb retains in-frame clones only, with some absent. The sample yields 150,000 to 180,000 clones, under 13% seen once. About this clone: Its antigen is as yet unknown.

The CDR3 has 14 amino acids. Germline-derived CDR1 and CDR2 are SGHTA and FQGNSA. J lost 4 bases, V lost 6 bases, and 7 bases had no gene match. The sequence came from a man aged 25-45 years with type 1 diabetes. The chain employs TRBV7-2 and TRBJ2-5; the match to TRBD1 covers 8 bases. Source material: central memory CD4+ T cells from blood. CDR3 bases: TGTGCCAGCAGGGAAGGACAGGGTACAGAGACCCAGTACTTC. Residues: CASREGQGTETQYF.